This T cell receptor (beta chain) stems from a study of early T cells in non-severe SARS-CoV-2 infection. For the study at large: Sequencing used unsorted whole-blood bulk RNA, so chains lack pairing.

Attached unique molecular identifiers marked individual cDNA molecules. One entry per CDR3 protein, called by TCRdb with MiXCR from the 5' RACE reads. Here the sample spans some 71,000 distinct CDR3 sequences, around 15% being singletons. Study-wide findings and caveats: Anti-spike CD8 responses were favored by VDJdb matching, which missed private and CD4 specificities.

Comment on this clonotype: Its target is unknown.

V dropped 3 bases and J dropped 0 bases, with 9 bases sitting between them. Germline V gene sequence: CDR1 SNHLY, CDR2 FYNNEI. The CDR3 contains 15 residues. This receptor was identified in an adult who was a healthcare worker with PCR-confirmed SARS-CoV-2 infection or an uninfected control (not recorded which). Material: whole blood. This chain joins TRBV2 and TRBJ2-4; D remains ambiguous. This CDR3 is CASSDNTQAKNIQYF. As DNA, the CDR3 is TGTGCCAGCAGTGACAACACCCAAGCCAAAAACATTCAGTACTTC.